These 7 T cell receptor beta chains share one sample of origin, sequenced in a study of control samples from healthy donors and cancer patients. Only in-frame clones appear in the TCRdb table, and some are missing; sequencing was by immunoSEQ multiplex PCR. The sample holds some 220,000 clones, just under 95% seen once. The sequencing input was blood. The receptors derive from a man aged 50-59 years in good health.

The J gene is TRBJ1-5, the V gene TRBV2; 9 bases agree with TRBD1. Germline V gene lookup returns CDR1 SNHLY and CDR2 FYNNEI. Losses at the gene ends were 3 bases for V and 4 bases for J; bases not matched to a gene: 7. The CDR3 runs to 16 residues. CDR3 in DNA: TGTGCCAGCAGTGAGGGGACAGGGTTAGGGAATCAGCCCCAGCATTTT. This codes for CASSEGTGLGNQPQHF.

The CDR3 DNA sequence: TGTGCCAGCTCACAATTAGCGGGGAACACCGGGGAGCTGTTTTTT. It translates to CASSQLAGNTGELFF. V usage is TRBV18 and J usage is TRBJ2-2; 7 bases are a match to TRBD2. This CDR3 has 15 residues. The germline gives CDR1 KGHSH, CDR2 LQKENI. V was clipped by 4 bases and J by 1 base; unmatched bases: 3.

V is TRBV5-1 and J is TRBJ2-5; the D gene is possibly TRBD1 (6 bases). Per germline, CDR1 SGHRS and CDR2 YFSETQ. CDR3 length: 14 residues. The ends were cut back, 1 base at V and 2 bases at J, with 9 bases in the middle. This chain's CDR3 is CASSLIGQQETQYF. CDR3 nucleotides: TGCGCCAGCAGCTTGATCGGACAGCAAGAGACCCAGTACTTC.

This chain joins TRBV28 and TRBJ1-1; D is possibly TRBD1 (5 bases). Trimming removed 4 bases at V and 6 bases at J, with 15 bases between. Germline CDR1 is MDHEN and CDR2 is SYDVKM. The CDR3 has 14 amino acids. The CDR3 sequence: CASSSYPQGAEAFF. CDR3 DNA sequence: TGTGCCAGCAGTTCGTACCCTCAGGGAGCTGAAGCTTTCTTT.

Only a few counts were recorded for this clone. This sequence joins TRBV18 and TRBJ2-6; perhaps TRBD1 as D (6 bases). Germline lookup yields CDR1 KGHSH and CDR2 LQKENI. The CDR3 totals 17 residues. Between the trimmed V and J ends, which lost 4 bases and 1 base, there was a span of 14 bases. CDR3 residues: CASSRSDSGSGANVLTF. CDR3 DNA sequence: TGTGCCAGCTCACGGTCGGACAGTGGGTCTGGGGCCAACGTCCTGACTTTC.

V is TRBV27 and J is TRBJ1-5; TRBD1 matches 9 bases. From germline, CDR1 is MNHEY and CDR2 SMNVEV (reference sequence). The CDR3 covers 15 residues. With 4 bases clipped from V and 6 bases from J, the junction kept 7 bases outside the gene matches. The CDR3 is CASSSHRGRGQPQHF. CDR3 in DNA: TGTGCCAGCAGTTCGCACAGGGGGCGAGGTCAGCCCCAGCATTTT.

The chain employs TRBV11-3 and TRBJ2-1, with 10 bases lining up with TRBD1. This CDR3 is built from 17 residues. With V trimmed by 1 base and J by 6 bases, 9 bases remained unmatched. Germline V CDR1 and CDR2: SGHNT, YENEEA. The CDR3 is CASSLGGDRGPPNEQFF. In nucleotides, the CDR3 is TGTGCCAGCAGCTTAGGGGGGGACAGGGGCCCCCCCAATGAGCAGTTCTTC.